This TCR beta chain stems from a study of a mutant IDH1 vaccine in newly diagnosed glioma (dated by TCRdb to about 2021). A note on the overall study: Patients were given eight vaccinations, in weeks 1, 3, 5, 7, 11, 15, 19 and 23, which matched visits V03 through V10. Vaccination began 4-6 weeks after radiotherapy alone, or alongside temozolomide cycles in the chemotherapy-containing groups. Of the approximately 34 patients who were treated, approximately 60% were male and around 40% were female, and the mean age was around 40 years. Prior to enrollment, patients had been given standard therapy consisting of radiotherapy alone, temozolomide alone, or radiochemotherapy with temozolomide, with the combination given to most patients. Peripheral blood samples were drawn at six visits, namely V03 (baseline), V05, V07, V10, V12 and V13. Longitudinal TCRB deep sequencing was performed for 20 to 30 treated patients wherever samples were available for exploratory analyses.

Libraries were prepared through the immunoSEQ multiplex PCR assay. The hsTCRB Kit was used according to the manufacturer's protocol to amplify rearranged TCR beta chain sequences. An Illumina MiSeq was used to sequence the TCRB libraries. In the original analysis: The proprietary platform of the kit vendor was used for demultiplexing, trimming and gene mapping. TCRdb took over this immuneACCESS table, retaining in-frame rearrangements with V and J assigned. Such tables are incomplete; in checked studies, under half of the missing clones stem from an unresolved V gene, and the remainder is unexplained. The D gene and trimming were derived from the DNA, and the V and J assignments and clone size from that table. Across this sample there are about 60,000 clones, with around 84% seen only once. The ten biggest clones cover 7.4% of the sample. The sample holds a few counts of this clone. No cognate antigen has been identified for it. No per-base quality is available; no much larger clone lies one base away.

CDR3 length: 14 amino acids, cysteine to phenylalanine. This entry keeps only the CDR3 DNA: 42 bases, framed from base 1. The germline V gene (reference sequence) yields SGHNT for CDR1 and YYREEE for CDR2. V is pruned by 5 bases and J by 7 bases, leaving 10 bases of the junction without a gene match. General conclusions and limits of the study: Immune responses induced by the vaccine were seen in over 90% of patients across multiple MHC alleles. Pseudoprogression appeared unrelated to alterations in the top peripheral T cell clonotypes detected by TCRB sequencing. The authors noted that analyses of patient blood samples could not be reproduced because of sample limitations. Availability determined which PBMC samples were chosen for TCRB deep sequencing.

Sample time point, as interpreted from the label and publication: week 5, during vaccination. Each vaccine dose was 300 ug of a 20-mer mutant IDH1 peptide in Montanide, given subcutaneously with topical imiquimod. All donors had newly diagnosed IDH1-mutant astrocytomas of WHO grade 3 or 4 that showed loss of nuclear ATRX. The samples were drawn from NOA16, a multicentre, single-arm, open-label phase I trial in Germany that tested a mutant IDH1 peptide vaccine in humans for the first time. Genomic DNA for TCRB sequencing was isolated from EDTA blood with the DNeasy Blood and Tissue Kit. The clonotype originates from a woman aged 50 to 60 with glioma. The specimen was PBMCs, collected from a glioma patient whose treatment included an IDH1 peptide vaccine. Recombination linked TRBV5-4 to TRBJ1-1; 8 central bases correspond to TRBD1. The DNA is TGTGCCAGCAGTTCGCAGGGGGCGCGTAGTGAAGCTTTCTTT. It codes for CASSSQGARSEAFF.